This TCR beta chain was observed in a study of blood T cell repertoires in COVID-19. Germline V gene sequence: CDR1 KGHSH, CDR2 LQKENI. V lost 3 bases, J lost 4 bases, and 3 bases stayed unmatched. CDR3 length equals 14 residues. Generated by immunoSEQ multiplex PCR, the TCRdb table keeps only in-frame clones and is missing some. The data show 60,000 to 70,000 clones, almost 85% seen once. The source of this sequence is a man aged 50 or older with acute or convalescent COVID-19. Input material: peripheral blood. The V and J genes are TRBV18 and TRBJ2-3, with 8 positions matching TRBD1. CDR3 in amino acids: CASSPARGPDTQYF. CDR3 sequence (DNA): TGTGCCAGCTCACCCGCCAGGGGGCCAGATACGCAGTATTTT.